The present entry profiles one T cell receptor beta chain with its context. The record originates from a study of blood T cell repertoires in COVID-19. Sequencing used immunoSEQ multiplex PCR; TCRdb keeps in-frame clones, though not all of them. The table shows 140,000 to 150,000 clones, with roughly 81% occurring only once. The CDR3 runs 14 residues. Germline CDR1 and CDR2: DFQATT and SNEGSKA (reference sequence). Trimming stripped 3 bases from V and 3 bases from J, with 12 bases between. Sequencing was carried out using peripheral blood. This sequence originates from a human donor with acute or convalescent COVID-19. The donor label of this sample is uncertain. The genes are TRBV20-1 and TRBJ1-5; a possible D gene is TRBD1 (5 bases). The CDR3, as DNA: TGCAGTGCTAGTCCCCGACAGAACAATCAGCCCCAGCATTTT. This translates into CSASPRQNNQPQHF.